This T cell receptor (beta chain) was found in a study of blood T cells in healthy people across ages (dated by TCRdb to between 2014 and 2016). Regarding the research as a whole: In model experiments, template switching captured roughly one uniquely barcoded TCR beta cDNA molecule for every two T cells. Using deep sequencing normalized with unique cDNA molecular identifiers, the study measured how TCR beta repertoire diversity changes with age. Four age groups were formed from the donors: young (average about 17 years), middle-aged (around 37), aged (around 68) and long-lived (roughly 81). To avoid experimental bias, donors of different ages were spread randomly across the sequencing lanes. For two donors (one aged 18 to 30 and one aged 80 or older), the study analyzed two additional independent replicas of 1 million unique cDNA reads from the same blood draw.

Receptor amplification or capture employed 5' RACE. Instrument used: Illumina HiSeq 2500. A second PCR of roughly 6 to 11 cycles was performed with a sample-barcoded 5' primer and a J-beta primer mix. Each TCR beta cDNA molecule received a unique molecular identifier from a template-switch 5' adaptor carrying 12 random nucleotides. Each sample yielded at least 3 million CDR3-containing paired-end reads. All of the RNA was converted into first-strand cDNA using the Mint cDNA synthesis kit, with a TRBC-specific oligonucleotide serving as the primer. Following uracil-DNA glycosylase treatment, all cDNA underwent a first 18-cycle PCR with the universal primers M1SS and BC2_uni_R. Regarding the original processing steps: For normalization, 1 million high-quality reads were randomly selected from each sample, with every read carrying a distinct molecular identifier. Instead of being binned into consensus sequences, reads with shared molecular identifiers were discarded. MiTCR, set to a Q25 quality threshold and the strictest error-elimination algorithm, was used for CDR3 identification, clonotype clustering and error correction. A nonparametric unseen species model with Euler transformation was used to estimate a lower bound on total TCR beta diversity. TCRdb reprocessing: public reads trimmed at Q25 with fastp, clones called with MiXCR, in-frame beta chains kept. Entries that share a CDR3 protein sequence are merged under the most common genes and DNA. Clone size and V and J calls follow TCRdb, not the original study. The sample yields about 1.8 million distinct CDR3 sequences; around 50% were counted once. The ten largest make up over 2% of the sample.

Turning to this clonotype: Which antigen it targets is not known. Base qualities are not at hand, and no much larger clone is one base apart.

Donors were 39 systemically healthy Caucasian individuals from Russia aged about 6 to 100 years. Each donor gave 8 to 10 milliliters of peripheral blood, drawn into EDTA-treated Vacutainer tubes. Ficoll-Paque density-gradient centrifugation was used to isolate PBMCs, with at least 6.5 million per sample. Total RNA, at least 5 micrograms per sample, was extracted from PBMCs with Trizol reagent. Naive CD45RAhigh/CD27high T cell percentages were measured by flow cytometry on a PBMC aliquot from every donor. The trim is 3 bases for V and 8 bases for J, with a gap of 13 bases between the germline ends. CDR1 is given as SEHNR and CDR2 as FQNEAQ, both from the germline V gene (reference sequence). Measured from the cysteine to the phenylalanine, the CDR3 is 14 residues long. Only CDR3 DNA is held: 42 bases, read in frame from base 1. Results and caveats for the whole study, not just this receptor: Compared with the aged group, the long-lived group had more naive CD4+ T cells, fewer expanded clones and increased TCR diversity, suggesting age selection. Observed TCR beta diversity per million T cells fell roughly linearly with age, and a significant reduction was already apparent by age around 40. The percentage of naive T cells measured by flow cytometry correlated strongly with observed TCR beta diversity. Conclusive comparison of naive and antigen-experienced compartments was prevented by the profiling of bulk unsorted PBMCs. Donor CMV infection status was unknown, potentially confounding age-related changes in expanded clonotypes. Estimates of total diversity based on one million sequenced T cells were regarded as lower bounds and as underestimates.

The V and J genes are TRBV7-9 and TRBJ1-4; TRBD1 is a possible D gene, resting on 6 matching bases. The sequence was collected from a woman aged 40-49 years in good health. Sequencing was carried out using blood. The CDR3: CASSFSTGEEKLFF. The nucleotide sequence reads as follows: TGTGCCAGCAGCTTTTCGACAGGAGAGGAAAAACTGTTTTTT.